Sequencing of this T cell receptor (beta chain) was carried out in a study of shared T cell receptors in the human thymus. Generated by immunoSEQ multiplex PCR, the TCRdb table keeps only in-frame clones and is missing some. This table has 450,000 to 650,000 clones, roughly 74% appearing once. The CDR3 covers 15 residues. Germline V gene sequence: CDR1 ENHRY, CDR2 SYGVKD. Losses at the gene ends were 6 bases for V and 5 bases for J; bases not matched to a gene: 8. The same data also went into a second study, on human thymus T cells. That report adds: The donors were infants in Finland with congenital heart defects, otherwise immunologically healthy. The study used thymus tissue resected during corrective heart surgery. Gene usage (both V and J) appeared biased in thymic and blood repertoires. There were highly overlapping thymic repertoires among unrelated individuals, as related research reported.

Sample: thymocytes. The TCR was taken from a boy under two years old with a congenital heart defect. The chain links TRBV10-3 to TRBJ2-1; 9 positions match TRBD2. CDR3 sequence reads: CAISTTSGRNNEQFF. The CDR3, as DNA: TGTGCCATCAGCACCACTAGCGGGCGGAACAATGAGCAGTTCTTC.